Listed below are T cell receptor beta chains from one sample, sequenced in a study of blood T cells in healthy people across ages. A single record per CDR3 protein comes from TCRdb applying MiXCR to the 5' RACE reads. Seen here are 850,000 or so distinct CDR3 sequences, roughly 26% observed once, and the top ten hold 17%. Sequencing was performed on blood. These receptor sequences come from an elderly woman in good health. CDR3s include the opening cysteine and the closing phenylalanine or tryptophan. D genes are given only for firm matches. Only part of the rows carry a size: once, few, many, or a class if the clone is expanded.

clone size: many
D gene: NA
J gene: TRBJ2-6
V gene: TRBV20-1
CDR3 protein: CSARDQRASGANVLTF
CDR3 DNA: TGCAGTGCTAGAGATCAGAGGGCCTCTGGGGCCAACGTCCTGACTTTC

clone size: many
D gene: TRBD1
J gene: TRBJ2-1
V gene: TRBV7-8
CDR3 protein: CASSKRPGQGIYNEQFF
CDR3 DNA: TGTGCCAGCAGCAAAAGACCGGGACAGGGGATATACAATGAGCAGTTCTTC

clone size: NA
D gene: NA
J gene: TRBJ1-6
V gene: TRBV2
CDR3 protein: CASSGLGNSPLHF
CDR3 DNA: TGTGCCAGCAGTGGGTTGGGGAATTCACCCCTCCACTTT

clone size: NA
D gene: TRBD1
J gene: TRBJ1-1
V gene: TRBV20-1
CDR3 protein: CSAGVGQGGSGEAFF
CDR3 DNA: TGCAGTGCTGGGGTCGGACAGGGTGGGTCCGGGGAAGCTTTCTTT

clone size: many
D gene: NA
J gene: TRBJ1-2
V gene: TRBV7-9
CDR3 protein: CASSFGLRGYTF
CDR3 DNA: TGTGCCAGCAGCTTCGGACTACGAGGCTACACCTTC

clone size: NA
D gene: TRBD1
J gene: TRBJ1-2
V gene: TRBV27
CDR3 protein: CASSLKQGGYGYTF
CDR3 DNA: TGTGCCAGCAGTCTCAAACAGGGGGGGTATGGCTACACCTTC

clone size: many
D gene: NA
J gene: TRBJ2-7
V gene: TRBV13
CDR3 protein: CASSLRDLGDEQYF
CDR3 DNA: TGTGCCAGCAGCTTGAGGGATTTGGGGGACGAGCAGTACTTC

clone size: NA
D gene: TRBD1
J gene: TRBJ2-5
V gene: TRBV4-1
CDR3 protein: CASSQDEPGGYNEQYF
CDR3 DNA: TGCGCCAGCAGCCAAGATGAGCCAGGGGGCTACAATGAGCAGTACTTC

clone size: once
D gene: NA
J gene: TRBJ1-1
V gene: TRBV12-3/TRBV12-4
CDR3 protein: CASSLRQGEGNTEAFF
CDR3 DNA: TGTGCCAGCAGTTTGCGGCAGGGAGAGGGGAACACTGAAGCTTTCTTT

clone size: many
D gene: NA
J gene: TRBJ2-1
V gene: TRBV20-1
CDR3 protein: CSARATVGNEQFF
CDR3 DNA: TGCAGTGCTAGGGCGACAGTAGGCAATGAGCAGTTCTTC

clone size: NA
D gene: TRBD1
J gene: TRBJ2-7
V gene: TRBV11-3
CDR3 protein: CASSRRDRGHNEQYF
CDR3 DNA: TGTGCCAGCAGCCGACGCGACAGGGGCCACAATGAGCAGTACTTC

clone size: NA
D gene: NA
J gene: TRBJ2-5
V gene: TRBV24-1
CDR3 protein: CATSDLQGRGETQDF
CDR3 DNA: TGCGCCACCAGTGATCTACAGGGAAGAGGAGAGACCCAGGACTTC

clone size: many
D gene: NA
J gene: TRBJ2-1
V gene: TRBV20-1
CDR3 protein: CSAAGGGNNEQFF
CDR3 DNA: TGCAGTGCCGCGGGCGGGGGCAACAATGAGCAGTTCTTC

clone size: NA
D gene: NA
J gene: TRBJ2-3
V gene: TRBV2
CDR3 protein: CASRGRSLTSQYF
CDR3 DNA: TGTGCCAGCAGGGGGAGATCCCTAACGAGCCAGTATTTT

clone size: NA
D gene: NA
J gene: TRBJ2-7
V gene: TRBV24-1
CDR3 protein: CATSVQVGERYF
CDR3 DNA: TGTGCCACCAGTGTACAGGTGGGCGAGCGGTACTTC

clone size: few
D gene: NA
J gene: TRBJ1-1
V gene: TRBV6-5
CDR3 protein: CASSAPSTVNEAFF
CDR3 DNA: TGTGCCAGCAGTGCACCATCGACGGTTAATGAAGCTTTCTTT

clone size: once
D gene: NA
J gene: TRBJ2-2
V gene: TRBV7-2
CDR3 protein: CASSSDTYTGELFF
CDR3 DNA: TGTGCCAGCAGCTCCGACACCTACACCGGGGAGCTGTTTTTT

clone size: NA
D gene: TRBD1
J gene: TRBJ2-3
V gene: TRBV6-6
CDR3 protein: CASRIQGAKDTQYF
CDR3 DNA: TGTGCCAGCAGAATTCAGGGGGCGAAAGATACGCAGTATTTT

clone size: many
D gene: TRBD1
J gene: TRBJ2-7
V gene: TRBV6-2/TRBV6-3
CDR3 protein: CASSFWAGGNEQYF
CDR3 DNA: TGTGCCAGCAGTTTCTGGGCAGGGGGCAACGAGCAGTACTTC

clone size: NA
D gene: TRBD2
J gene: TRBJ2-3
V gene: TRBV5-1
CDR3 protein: CASSFGRTSGTDTQYF
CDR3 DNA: TGCGCCAGCAGCTTCGGAAGGACTAGCGGTACAGATACGCAGTATTTT

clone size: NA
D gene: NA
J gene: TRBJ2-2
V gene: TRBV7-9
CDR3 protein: CASSILRGWGTGELFF
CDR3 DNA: TGTGCCAGCAGCATCCTAAGAGGGTGGGGCACCGGGGAGCTGTTTTTT

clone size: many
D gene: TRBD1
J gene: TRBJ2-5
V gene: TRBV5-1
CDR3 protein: CASSVTGYQETQYF
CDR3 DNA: TGCGCCAGCAGCGTGACAGGGTACCAAGAGACCCAGTACTTC

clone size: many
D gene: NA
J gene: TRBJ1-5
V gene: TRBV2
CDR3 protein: CASSETGGVQPQHF
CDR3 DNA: TGTGCCAGCAGTGAGACAGGCGGGGTTCAGCCCCAGCATTTT

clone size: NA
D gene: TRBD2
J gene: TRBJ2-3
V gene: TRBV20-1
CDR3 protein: CSAEVASGGPPDTQYF
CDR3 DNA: TGCAGTGCGGAGGTGGCTAGCGGGGGCCCCCCAGATACGCAGTATTTT

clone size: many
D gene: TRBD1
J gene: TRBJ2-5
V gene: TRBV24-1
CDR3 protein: CATSDRTGTGAPETQYF
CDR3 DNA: TGTGCCACCAGTGATCGGACCGGGACAGGGGCCCCCGAGACCCAGTACTTC

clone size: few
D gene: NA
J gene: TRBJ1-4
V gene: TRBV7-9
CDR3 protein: CASSPRPGATNEKLFF
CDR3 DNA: TGTGCCAGCAGCCCTCGGCCGGGGGCAACTAATGAAAAACTGTTTTTT

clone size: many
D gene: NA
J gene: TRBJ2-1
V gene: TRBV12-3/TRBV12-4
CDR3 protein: CASREGASLYNEQFF
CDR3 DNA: TGTGCCAGCAGGGAGGGGGCGTCCCTCTACAATGAGCAGTTCTTC

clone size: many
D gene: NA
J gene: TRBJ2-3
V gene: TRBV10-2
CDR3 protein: CASSEFRTSTDTQYF
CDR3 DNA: TGCGCCAGCAGTGAGTTTCGTACTAGCACAGATACGCAGTATTTT

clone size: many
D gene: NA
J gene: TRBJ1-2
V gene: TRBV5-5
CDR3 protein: CASSLRMEGLYGYTF
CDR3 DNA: TGTGCCAGCAGCTTGAGGATGGAGGGGCTCTATGGCTACACCTTC

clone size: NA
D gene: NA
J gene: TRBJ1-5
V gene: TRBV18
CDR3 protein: CASSPEGFSNQPQHF
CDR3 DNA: TGTGCCAGCTCACCAGAGGGTTTTAGCAATCAGCCCCAGCATTTT

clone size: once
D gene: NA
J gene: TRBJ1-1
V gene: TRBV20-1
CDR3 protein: CSARGFRNTEAFF
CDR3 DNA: TGCAGTGCTAGAGGATTCAGGAACACTGAAGCTTTCTTT

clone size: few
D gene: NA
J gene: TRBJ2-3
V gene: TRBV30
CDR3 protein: CAWSYGQNGDTQYF
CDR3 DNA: TGTGCCTGGAGCTACGGCCAGAATGGAGATACGCAGTATTTT

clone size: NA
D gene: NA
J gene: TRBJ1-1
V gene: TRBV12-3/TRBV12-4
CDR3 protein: CASSLGGVRNTEAFF
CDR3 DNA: TGTGCCAGCAGTTTGGGGGGCGTAAGGAACACTGAAGCTTTCTTT

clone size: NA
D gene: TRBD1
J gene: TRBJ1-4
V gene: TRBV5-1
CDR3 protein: CASSLGMGQGGEELFF
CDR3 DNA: TGCGCCAGCAGCTTGGGGATGGGACAGGGGGGAGAAGAACTGTTTTTT

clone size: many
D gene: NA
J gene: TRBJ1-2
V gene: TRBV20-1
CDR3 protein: CSARDPDGNYGYTF
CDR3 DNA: TGCAGTGCTAGAGATCCTGACGGTAACTATGGCTACACCTTC

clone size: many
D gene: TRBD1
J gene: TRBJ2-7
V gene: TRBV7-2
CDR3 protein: CASSRGQVYEQYF
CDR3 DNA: TGTGCCAGCAGCCGCGGACAGGTCTACGAGCAGTACTTC

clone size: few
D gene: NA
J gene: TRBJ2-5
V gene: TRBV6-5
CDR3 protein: CASRRGGPGETQYF
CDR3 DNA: TGTGCCAGCAGGAGGGGGGGGCCGGGGGAGACCCAGTACTTC

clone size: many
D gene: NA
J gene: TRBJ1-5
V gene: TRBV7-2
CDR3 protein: CASSLEGGRPQHF
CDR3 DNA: TGTGCCAGCAGCTTAGAGGGGGGTCGGCCCCAGCATTTT

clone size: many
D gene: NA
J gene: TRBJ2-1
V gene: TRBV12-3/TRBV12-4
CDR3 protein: CASSLWGPREQFF
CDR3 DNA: TGTGCCAGCAGTTTATGGGGCCCGCGGGAGCAGTTCTTC

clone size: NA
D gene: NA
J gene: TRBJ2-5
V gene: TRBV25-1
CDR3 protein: CASSGRDNLETQYF
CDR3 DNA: TGTGCCAGCAGTGGACGGGACAACCTTGAGACCCAGTACTTC

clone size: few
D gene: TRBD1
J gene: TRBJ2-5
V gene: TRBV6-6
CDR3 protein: CASSYVGQGARETQYF
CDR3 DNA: TGTGCCAGCAGTTACGTAGGACAGGGGGCGAGGGAGACCCAGTACTTC

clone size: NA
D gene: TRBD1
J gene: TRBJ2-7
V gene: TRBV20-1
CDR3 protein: CSARDRVISYEQYF
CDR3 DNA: TGCAGTGCTAGGGACAGGGTCATCTCCTACGAGCAGTACTTC

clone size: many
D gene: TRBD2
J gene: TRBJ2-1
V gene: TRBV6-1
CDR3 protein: CASSELAGGYNEQFF
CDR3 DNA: TGCGCCAGCAGTGAGCTAGCGGGGGGTTACAATGAGCAGTTCTTC

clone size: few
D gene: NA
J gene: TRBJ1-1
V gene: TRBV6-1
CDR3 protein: CASSETPGRAFF
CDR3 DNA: TGTGCCAGCAGTGAAACTCCCGGGAGAGCTTTCTTT

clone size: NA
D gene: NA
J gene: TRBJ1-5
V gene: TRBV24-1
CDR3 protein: CATSASQTNQPQHF
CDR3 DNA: TGTGCCACCAGTGCCTCGCAGACCAATCAGCCCCAGCATTTT

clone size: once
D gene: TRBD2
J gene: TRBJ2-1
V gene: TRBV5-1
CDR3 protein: CASSLDGGTTYNEQFF
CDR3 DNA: TGCGCCAGCAGCTTGGACGGGGGGACTACCTACAATGAGCAGTTCTTC

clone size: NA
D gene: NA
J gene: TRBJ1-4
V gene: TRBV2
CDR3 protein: CASRGTVNEKLFF
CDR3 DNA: TGTGCCAGCAGAGGGACTGTGAATGAAAAACTGTTTTTT

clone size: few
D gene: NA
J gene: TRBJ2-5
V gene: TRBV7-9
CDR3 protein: CASSTDTQNEQYF
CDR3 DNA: TGTGCCAGCAGCACGGACACCCAGAATGAGCAGTACTTC

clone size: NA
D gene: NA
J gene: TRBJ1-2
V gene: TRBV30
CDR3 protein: CAWSTGRPTLNYDYTF
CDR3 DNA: TGTGCCTGGAGCACGGGACGGCCTACCCTTAACTATGACTACACCTTC

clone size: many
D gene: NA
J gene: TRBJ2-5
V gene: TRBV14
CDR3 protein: CASSQVMATLETQYF
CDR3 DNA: TGTGCCAGCAGCCAAGTAATGGCCACGCTCGAGACCCAGTACTTC

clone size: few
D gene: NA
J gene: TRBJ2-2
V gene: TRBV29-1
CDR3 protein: CSVERTNTGELFF
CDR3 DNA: TGCAGCGTTGAAAGAACCAACACCGGGGAGCTGTTTTTT

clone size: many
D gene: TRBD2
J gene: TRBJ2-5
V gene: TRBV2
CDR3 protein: CASSEALAGIQETQYF
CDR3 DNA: TGTGCCAGCAGTGAGGCACTAGCGGGGATCCAAGAGACCCAGTACTTC